This note documents a single TCR beta chain sequence. Other DNA sequences from this sample encode an identical CDR3 as well. Treatment indicated: some 20 received Ad26.COV2.S at low or high dose, single or two shots; roughly 5 received placebo; per-sample allocation not given. Specimens were obtained on day 63 following the first vaccine or placebo injection. This CDR3 is 14 amino acids long. V dropped 5 bases and J dropped 1; count of bases not matched to a gene: 4. Germline V gene data show CDR1 as SNHLY and CDR2 as FYNNEI. TCRdb's copy holds only in-frame clones and misses some; the assay was immunoSEQ multiplex PCR. The sample lists about 320,000 clones, approximately 86% seen once, with 1.9% in the top ten. The data are from a study of Ad26.COV2.S vaccination and SARS-CoV-2 variants.

This chain uses TRBV2 with TRBJ2-7; 8 bases are a match to TRBD1. This clonotype originated in a person between 18 and 59 years old who received the Ad26.COV2.S COVID-19 vaccine or a placebo. This material consisted of peripheral blood, taken in a trial of Ad26.COV2.S vaccine versus placebo. CDR3 region: CASSTGTGSYEQYF. The CDR3 DNA follows: TGTGCCAGCAGTACCGGGACAGGTTCCTACGAGCAGTACTTC.